The 26 T cell receptor beta chains below come from one sample, sequenced in a study of T cell responses to AZD1222 COVID-19 vaccine. Using immunoSEQ multiplex PCR, the repertoire was profiled, and TCRdb retains in-frame clones only, with some absent. The data show approximately 100,000 clones, about 86% seen once. Sequenced material: peripheral blood, taken on day 0 of AZD1222 vaccination. These receptors all come from an adult in good health.

This chain uses TRBV27 with TRBJ2-7; D is perhaps TRBD1 (6 bases). The CDR3 length is 14 residues. The V and J ends lost 7 bases and 2 bases respectively, with 15 bases between them. Per the germline V gene, CDR1 is MNHEY and CDR2 is SMNVEV (reference sequence). The CDR3 here is CASNFKQGPYEQYF. The CDR3 DNA reads as TGTGCCAGCAACTTCAAACAGGGACCCTACGAGCAGTACTTC.

This rearrangement joins TRBV9 to TRBJ2-3; weak D call: TRBD2 (5 bases). Trimming took 1 base from V and 0 from J, leaving 15 bases between them. Germline V gives CDR1 SGDLS, CDR2 YYNGEE. This CDR3 comprises 17 residues. CDR3 in DNA: TGTGCCAGCAGCGTATCCGGGAACCAACCTAGCACAGATACGCAGTATTTT. This codes for CASSVSGNQPSTDTQYF.

The chain is built from TRBV27 and TRBJ2-7, with D perhaps given as TRBD1 or TRBD2 (7 bases each). The CDR3 runs 14 residues. Germline assignment: CDR1 MNHEY and CDR2 SMNVEV (reference sequence). Trimming left V 8 bases short and J 2 bases short, with 16 bases between. CDR3 sequence (DNA): TGTGCCAGCGCAGGGGGGGGGCGAACCTACGAGCAGTACTTC. Translating it yields CASAGGGRTYEQYF.

The chain employs TRBV12-3 or TRBV12-4 and TRBJ1-1; D call uncertain. This CDR3 is 13 amino acids long. V dropped 5 bases and J dropped 2 bases, with 9 bases sitting between them. This CDR3 reads CASSIRPNTEAFF. For the CDR3, the DNA is TGTGCCAGCAGTATCAGGCCCAACACTGAAGCTTTCTTT.

The chain carries TRBV6-6 and TRBJ1-2; unclear D gene. The V and J ends lost 1 base and 4 bases respectively, with 10 bases between them. Germline V gives CDR1 MNHNY, CDR2 SVGAGI (reference sequence). This CDR3 has 14 amino acids. CDR3 in amino acids: CASSYFREFYGYTF. The CDR3 DNA is TGTGCCAGCAGTTACTTTCGGGAATTCTATGGCTACACCTTC.

The V and J genes are TRBV4-2 and TRBJ1-2; D is unresolved. The CDR3 sequence is 15 residues long. Germline assignment: CDR1 LGHNA and CDR2 YNFKEQ. V was shortened by 8 bases and J by 6 bases, with 22 bases between the two germline ends. The CDR3 bases are TGTGCCAGCCTACCCACACCCACAGAGGGCGATGGCTACACCTTC. Its translation is CASLPTPTEGDGYTF.

The chain recombines TRBV7-6 with TRBJ2-3; 9 bases fit TRBD2. Trimming at V came to 1 base and at J to 1 base, leaving 3 bases not matched to a gene. Germline V gives CDR1 SGHVS, CDR2 FNYEAQ. The CDR3 loop spans 16 amino acids. The CDR3 DNA is TGTGCCAGCAGCTTAGGGGTAGCGGGGGGCACAGATACGCAGTATTTT. It codes for CASSLGVAGGTDTQYF.

This sequence joins TRBV6-2 or TRBV6-3 and TRBJ2-7; TRBD2 matches at 7 bases. This CDR3 has 17 residues. CDR1 is MNHEY, CDR2 SVGEGT, per germline. V lost 2 bases, J lost 6 bases, and 16 bases stayed unmatched. CDR3: CASSYPTGEGLEREQYF. CDR3 bases: TGTGCCAGCAGTTACCCCACCGGGGAGGGCCTTGAACGCGAGCAGTACTTC.

This clone was seen just once. The genes are TRBV7-3 and TRBJ1-5, with D tentatively TRBD1 (6 bases). Germline V lookup: CDR1 SGHTA, CDR2 FQGTGA. Deletions cut 2 bases from V and 1 base from J, with 30 bases between. CDR3 length equals 22 residues. CDR3 coding DNA: TGTGCCAGCAGCTTAGGATCCCCCAGTGAACAGGGCGCCCCTGAGAGCAATCAGCCCCAGCATTTT. Translation: CASSLGSPSEQGAPESNQPQHF.

The rearrangement joins TRBV6-2 or TRBV6-3 to TRBJ1-2; 9 bases fit TRBD1. This CDR3 has 19 residues. V lost 5 bases to trimming and J lost 4 bases; unmatched junction nucleotides: 20. Per the germline V gene, CDR1 is MNHEY and CDR2 is SVGEGT. The CDR3 DNA reads as TGTGCCAGCAGTCCGATAGAGCCGGGACAGGGAATGAGGACCTATGGCTACACCTTC. It codes for CASSPIEPGQGMRTYGYTF.

The rearrangement links TRBV19 to TRBJ1-5; 8 positions agree with TRBD1. Germline V gene sequence: CDR1 LNHDA, CDR2 SQIVND (reference sequence). The CDR3 consists of 16 residues. V dropped 6 bases and J dropped 8; count of bases not matched to a gene: 15. CDR3 bases: TGTGCCAGTAGGCGCTCGGGACAGGTGTTCATAGAGCCCCAGCATTTT. Translation: CASRRSGQVFIEPQHF.

The V call is TRBV4-3, the J call TRBJ1-2; the D gene is possibly TRBD1 (6 bases). Trimming removed 0 bases from V and 8 bases from J, with 7 bases in between. The germline gives CDR1 LGHNA, CDR2 YSLEER. This CDR3 comprises 12 residues. CDR3 DNA sequence: TGCGCCAGCAGCCAAGAACAGGGCGGCTACACCTTC. Protein sequence: CASSQEQGGYTF.

The chain combines TRBV5-4 with TRBJ2-1, with D perhaps matching TRBD2 (5 bases). The CDR3 length is 15 residues. The germline V gene encodes CDR1 SGHNT and CDR2 YYREEE (reference sequence). V gave up 0 bases and J gave up 4 bases, with 11 bases separating them. CDR3 amino acids: CASSLERGRYNEQFF. The CDR3 region has the DNA TGTGCCAGCAGCTTGGAACGGGGAAGATACAATGAGCAGTTCTTC.

The chain recombines TRBV2 with TRBJ2-1, with a weak D call TRBD2 (6 bases). The CDR3 is 15 amino acids. CDR1 is SNHLY and CDR2 is FYNNEI in the germline V gene. V was pared by 5 bases and J by 5 bases, with 16 bases between. As DNA, the CDR3 is TGTGCCAGCAGTTTGACTAGTTGGGTAAACAATGAGCAGTTCTTC. It yields the protein CASSLTSWVNNEQFF.

V usage is TRBV5-1 and J usage is TRBJ1-4, with D hard to call. Germline assignment: CDR1 SGHRS and CDR2 YFSETQ. The germline V and J ends were trimmed by 0 bases and 8 bases, with 11 bases remaining between them. This CDR3 is 14 amino acids long. The CDR3 protein is CASSLEVDGEKLFF. CDR3 bases: TGCGCCAGCAGCTTGGAAGTTGATGGAGAAAAACTGTTTTTT.

In its sample, this clone was seen a few times. The V gene is TRBV7-9, the J gene TRBJ1-4, with D perhaps matching TRBD1 (5 bases). With 0 bases removed from V and 7 bases from J, the gap between germline ends came to 15 bases. The CDR3 is 16 amino acids. Germline V gene lookup returns CDR1 SEHNR and CDR2 FQNEAQ (reference sequence). CDR3 protein: CASSLADRAGGEKLFF. The CDR3, as DNA: TGTGCCAGCAGCTTAGCGGACCGGGCGGGGGGTGAAAAACTGTTTTTT.

The gene calls are TRBV7-3 and TRBJ2-1; TRBD2 matches 13 bases. Germline V gene lookup returns CDR1 SGHTA and CDR2 FQGTGA. The CDR3 totals 16 residues. V gave up 5 bases and J gave up 4 bases; unmatched junction bases: 5. The CDR3 DNA is TGTGCCAGCAGCATGGGGACTAGCGGGGTATACAATGAGCAGTTCTTC. Translation gives CASSMGTSGVYNEQFF.

This clone is a singleton in its sample. This chain links TRBV27 with TRBJ2-1; weak D call: TRBD1 (5 bases). Trimming took off 5 bases at V and 0 bases at J, with 11 bases between the two ends. Germline V gene sequence: CDR1 MNHEY, CDR2 SMNVEV (reference sequence). The CDR3 sequence is 15 residues long. Here the CDR3 reads CASSQGDNSYNEQFF. The CDR3 nucleotides are TGTGCCAGCAGTCAGGGCGATAACTCCTACAATGAGCAGTTCTTC.

The chain carries TRBV19 and TRBJ2-3, with 7 bases matching TRBD2. Per germline, CDR1 LNHDA and CDR2 SQIVND (reference sequence). This CDR3 comprises 17 residues. Trimming took 2 bases from V and 8 from J; bases not matched to a gene: 16. CDR3 coding DNA: TGTGCCAGTAGTATAAACCGGGACTACGGAGTTGGCCGTACGCAGTATTTT. This codes for CASSINRDYGVGRTQYF.

This rearrangement joins TRBV19 to TRBJ2-1; D gene uncertain. The germline V and J ends were trimmed by 3 bases and 12 bases, with 12 bases remaining between them. The CDR3 runs to 12 residues. Per the germline V gene, CDR1 is LNHDA and CDR2 is SQIVND (reference sequence). CDR3 amino acids: CASSISVSRQFF. The CDR3 DNA reads TGTGCCAGTAGTATCTCGGTCTCTCGGCAGTTCTTC.

This clone was recorded once. The gene calls are TRBV5-4 and TRBJ2-2, with D tentatively TRBD2 (5 bases). Per the germline V gene, CDR1 is SGHNT and CDR2 is YYREEE (reference sequence). The CDR3 has 12 amino acids. Trimming pared 6 bases from V and 6 bases from J, leaving 9 bases between. CDR3: CASNWGAGELFF. CDR3 nucleotide sequence: TGTGCCAGCAACTGGGGAGCCGGGGAGCTGTTTTTT.

The chain employs TRBV7-8 and TRBJ2-4; TRBD1 matches 7 bases. The CDR3 sequence is 20 residues long. V gave up 0 bases and J gave up 2 bases; unmatched junction bases: 16. Germline CDR1 SGHVS, CDR2 FQNEAQ. Here the CDR3 DNA reads TGTGCCAGCAGCTTAGCGGTAGTCAGGGGGTCCCTTGGGACCAAAAACATTCAGTACTTC. As protein: CASSLAVVRGSLGTKNIQYF.

The chain is built from TRBV6-4 and TRBJ1-1; 7 nucleotides line up with TRBD1. This CDR3 is 14 amino acids long. The V and J ends lost 5 bases and 8 bases, in that order; junction bases with no gene match: 11. The germline V gene has CDR1 MRHNA and CDR2 SNTAGT. The CDR3 coding sequence is TGTGCCAGCAGTCAGACAGGGACGGCCTTAGAAGCTTTCTTT. It codes for CASSQTGTALEAFF.

This chain joins TRBV5-1 and TRBJ1-4; the D is unclear. The germline gives CDR1 SGHRS, CDR2 YFSETQ. The CDR3 has 13 residues. With 1 base removed from V and 5 bases from J, the gap between germline ends came to 6 bases. The CDR3: CASSLMVNEKLFF. CDR3 coding DNA: TGCGCCAGCAGCTTGATGGTAAATGAAAAACTGTTTTTT.

This chain uses TRBV24-1 with TRBJ2-5; the D is unclear. CDR1 and CDR2 from the germline V gene are KGHDR and SFDVKD. CDR3 length equals 15 residues. Between the trimmed V and J ends, which lost 5 bases and 1 base, there was a span of 13 bases. CDR3 residues: CATSATQIFQETQYF. The CDR3, as DNA: TGTGCCACCAGTGCCACCCAGATTTTCCAAGAGACCCAGTACTTC.

This sequence joins TRBV30 and TRBJ1-2; possibly TRBD1 for D (6 bases). This CDR3 is built from 12 residues. Germline CDR1 and CDR2: GTSNPN and SVGIG (reference sequence). V gave up 1 base and J gave up 3 bases, with 6 bases separating them. This CDR3 reads CAWSEGDYGYTF. In nucleotides, the CDR3 is TGTGCCTGGAGTGAGGGGGACTATGGCTACACCTTC.